This T cell receptor beta chain was obtained from a study of OX40 agonist ivuxolimab in advanced cancers. The method was immunoSEQ multiplex PCR; TCRdb's version includes in-frame clones alone and lacks a portion of them. The table lists tens of thousands of clones, approximately 90% of them singletons. Germline V lookup: CDR1 SGHRS, CDR2 YFSETQ. V trimming: 0 bases; J trimming: 5 bases; junction bases outside the gene matches: 10. There are 17 residues in the CDR3. The sequence was obtained from an adult with an advanced solid tumor such as melanoma, head and neck, liver or kidney cancer. The genes are TRBV5-1 and TRBJ2-5; 10 nucleotides line up with TRBD2. The material was CD4+ or CD8+ T cells sorted from blood, obtained in a trial of the OX40 agonist ivuxolimab. The chain's CDR3 is CASSLGAGTSAEETQYF. The CDR3 DNA reads TGCGCCAGCAGCTTGGGGGCCGGGACTAGCGCTGAGGAGACCCAGTACTTC.